The rows below give T cell receptor beta chains drawn from one sample of a study of cytomegalovirus exposure and HLA in healthy donors. Measured with immunoSEQ multiplex PCR; TCRdb has only the in-frame clones, and not every one. This table has 150,000 to 200,000 clones, around 80% appearing once. Sequencing was done on a sample of PBMCs. The source is a male donor in good health and CMV-seropositive. CDR3s include the opening cysteine and the closing phenylalanine or tryptophan. A D gene is named only where the DNA matches it firmly. Size is omitted from some rows. Given values are once, few, many or a class for expanded clones.

D: NA
V: TRBV7-2
J: TRBJ1-4
size: NA
CDR3: CASSLKRLRNEKLFF
DNA: TGTGCCAGCAGCTTGAAACGACTCCGAAATGAAAAACTGTTTTTT

D: NA
V: TRBV6-5
J: TRBJ1-2
size: NA
CDR3: CASSPSTIEGYGYTF
DNA: TGTGCCAGCAGCCCATCAACGATCGAGGGCTATGGCTACACCTTC

D: NA
V: TRBV7-9
J: TRBJ2-1
size: NA
CDR3: CSSSLAGEIEQFF
DNA: TGTTCCAGCAGCTTGGCCGGGGAGATTGAGCAGTTCTTC

D: TRBD1
V: TRBV7-2
J: TRBJ1-1
size: few
CDR3: CASCSVARGLSEAFF
DNA: TGTGCCAGCTGTTCAGTCGCCAGGGGGCTGTCTGAAGCTTTCTTT

D: NA
V: TRBV7-9
J: TRBJ2-7
size: NA
CDR3: CASSPTGTGFFDEQYF
DNA: TGTGCCAGCAGCCCGACCGGGACTGGCTTTTTCGACGAGCAGTACTTC

D: TRBD1
V: TRBV19
J: TRBJ1-2
size: NA
CDR3: CASSMSWDSYGYTF
DNA: TGTGCCAGTAGTATGTCGTGGGACAGCTATGGCTACACCTTC

D: TRBD2
V: TRBV7-9
J: TRBJ2-5
size: NA
CDR3: CASSVSSGRETQYF
DNA: TGTGCCAGCAGCGTCTCGAGCGGGAGGGAGACCCAGTACTTC

D: NA
V: TRBV14
J: TRBJ1-1
size: NA
CDR3: CASSPGPRGPYTEAFF
DNA: TGTGCCAGCAGCCCAGGCCCCAGGGGACCTTACACTGAAGCTTTCTTT

D: NA
V: TRBV27
J: TRBJ2-7
size: NA
CDR3: CASRARTYEQYF
DNA: TGTGCCAGCAGGGCTAGGACCTACGAGCAGTACTTC

D: TRBD2
V: TRBV13
J: TRBJ2-3
size: NA
CDR3: CASTKGLASDTQYF
DNA: TGTGCCAGCACTAAAGGACTAGCATCAGATACGCAGTATTTT